This TCR beta chain was identified during a study of vaccination and CD4 T cells after COVID-19. Background on the study: Those taking part got two shots of either the BNT162b2 or the mRNA-1273 vaccine.

This CDR3 has 17 amino acids. Trimming removed 4 bases from V and 5 bases from J; junction bases left unmatched: 15. Germline loops: CDR1 MGHRA, CDR2 YSYEKL. The time point is: late sampling 161 to 241 days after vaccination in a few convalescent patients. Sample treatment: roughly 11-day PBMC culture with coronavirus spike peptide pools or control peptides (ViraFEST assay). Details on this clonotype: What it binds is not known.

Sequencing of cultured CD4+ T cell DNA used the Oncomine TCR Beta short-read assay. From cultured CD4+ T cells, genomic DNA was extracted. TCRdb itself ran the PCR reads through MiXCR, one entry per CDR3 protein. This sample has over 15,000 distinct CDR3 sequences; more than 45% occur once, and the top ten carry approximately 18%. The sequence derives from a human donor who had recovered from COVID-19. The material was CD4+ T cells from blood, cultured in vitro, obtained about 7 months after SARS-CoV-2 vaccination. This sequence joins TRBV4-1 and TRBJ2-5; TRBD2 matches at 8 bases. For the CDR3, the DNA is TGCGCCAGCAGCCGTGGAAGTACCGGGAGGGCCTGGGAGACCCAGTACTTC. It specifies CASSRGSTGRAWETQYF.